These 6 T cell receptor beta chains share one sample of origin, sequenced in a study of blood T cells in healthy people across ages. Using a J-beta primer mix together with a sample-barcoded 5' primer, a second PCR was run for about 6 to 12 cycles. TCRdb redid the calling of the 5' RACE reads with MiXCR, one entry per CDR3 protein. Among around 1.5 million distinct CDR3 sequences, 30% to 40% were seen once, and the ten largest hold around 11%. Sequencing was performed on blood. These receptor sequences come from a woman in her twenties or thirties in good health.

This clonotype was picked up many times. This chain joins TRBV4-1 and TRBJ2-7, with 12 positions matching TRBD2. There are 18 residues in the CDR3. Germline loops: CDR1 MGHRA, CDR2 YSYEKL. Trimming cost V 3 bases and J 0 bases; bases outside gene matches: 9. The CDR3 DNA reads TGCGCCAGCAGCCAGGGGAGGACTAGCGGGATTTACTCCTACGAGCAGTACTTC. As protein: CASSQGRTSGIYSYEQYF.

Regarding this clonotype: A much larger clonotype is one base distant, so this may be a read error. This sequence joins TRBV5-1 and TRBJ2-5; possible D gene TRBD2, 7 bases. Per the germline V gene, CDR1 is SGHRS and CDR2 is YFSETQ. This CDR3 is 14 amino acids long. Trimming removed 1 base at V and 2 bases at J, with 9 bases between. CDR3 nucleotides: TGCGCCAGCAGCTTGAAGGGGGGGCAAGAGACCCAGTACTTC. Translated: CASSLKGGQETQYF.

The chain combines TRBV5-1 with TRBJ2-5; 7 bases map to TRBD2. The J call could be wrong; TRBJ2-7 is a better fit for the DNA end. The CDR3 has 15 residues. Germline V gene data show CDR1 as SGHRS and CDR2 as YFSETQ. The CDR3: CASSLLPAGYYEQYF. CDR3 DNA sequence: TGCGCCAGCAGCTTGTTGCCAGCGGGGTACTACGAGCAGTACTTC.

The rearrangement joins TRBV3-1 to TRBJ2-5; D call uncertain. The DNA end is a closer match to TRBJ2-7, so the J assignment may be wrong. Per the germline V gene, CDR1 is LGHDT and CDR2 is YNNKEL (reference sequence). The CDR3 is made up of 13 amino acids. Here the CDR3 DNA reads TGTGCCAGCAGCCAAAGAGTTGTCTACGAGCAGTACTTC. Protein sequence: CASSQRVVYEQYF.

To note about this clonotype: One junction end disagrees with the germline gene, perhaps due to a read error. The chain carries TRBV5-1 and TRBJ1-2; D not resolved. This CDR3 comprises 16 residues. The germline V gene has CDR1 SGHRS and CDR2 YFSETQ. The CDR3 sequence: CASNLGREPSSYGYTF. The CDR3 DNA reads TGCGCCAGCAACTTGGGCCGGGAACCCTCCAGCTATGGCTACACCTTC.

This clonotype showed up just a few times. The rearrangement uses TRBV20-1 and TRBJ1-2; maybe TRBD1 (6 bases). CDR1 is DFQATT and CDR2 is SNEGSKA in the germline V gene (reference sequence). V lost 5 bases, J lost 2 bases, and 15 bases lay in between. The CDR3 has 14 amino acids. The CDR3 is CSAQQGSLNYGYTF. CDR3 DNA sequence: TGCAGTGCTCAACAGGGCAGCCTAAACTATGGCTACACCTTC.